This T cell receptor beta chain originates from a study of T cell responses to AZD1222 COVID-19 vaccine. Study-level background: Second-dose timings of about 4 or about 12 weeks were pooled. Whole-study results and caveats: Sampling captured repertoires only after the peak T cell response. Donors skewed white British and female; clonal diversity was possibly underestimated. Among those given AZD1222, only six were seropositive at baseline.

V lost 0 bases, J lost 3 bases, and 10 bases lay in between. The germline V gene encodes CDR1 SGHRS and CDR2 YFSETQ. The CDR3 is made up of 14 amino acids. A single count supports this clone. Its specificity is unknown. Sequenced by immunoSEQ multiplex PCR; TCRdb stores in-frame clones only, minus some. The sample consists of about 22,000 clones, 82% of them appearing once. The J gene is TRBJ2-7, the V gene TRBV5-1; a weak D match, TRBD1 (6 bases). The TCR was taken from an adult in good health. The sequences come from peripheral blood, collected on day 0 of AZD1222 vaccination. The DNA of the CDR3 is TGCGCCAGCAGCTTGGGACAGGAGATCTACGAGCAGTACTTC. Its translation: CASSLGQEIYEQYF.